The rows below give T cell receptor beta chains drawn from one sample of a study of T cells in localized non-small cell lung cancer. Assay: immunoSEQ multiplex PCR; the TCRdb copy retains only in-frame clones and omits some. The sample includes fewer than 30,000 clones, 80% to 95% of them seen just once. This material consisted of peripheral blood, taken before any cancer treatment. The source of these receptors is a woman between 40 and 69 years old with stage I lung adenocarcinoma. Each CDR3 is given with its conserved first and last residue. The D gene is left open where the match is weak. For some rows the clone size is stated as once, few or many, or as a class when expanded; others skip it.

clone size,D gene,CDR3 length,J gene,V gene,CDR3 protein,CDR3 DNA
.,TRBD1,16,TRBJ1-6,TRBV27,CASSWGNRGRNSPLHF,TGTGCCAGCAGTTGGGGTAACAGGGGGCGGAATTCACCCCTCCACTTT
.,.,12,TRBJ2-3,TRBV19,CASSIEGDTQYF,TGTGCCAGTAGTATCGAGGGTGATACGCAGTATTTT
.,TRBD1,16,TRBJ2-2,TRBV19,CASSIVTGGMSGELFF,TGTGCCAGTAGTATAGTGACAGGGGGCATGTCCGGGGAGCTGTTTTTT
.,TRBD1,15,TRBJ1-1,TRBV2,CASSVGQGLYTEAFF,TGTGCCAGCAGTGTAGGACAGGGACTCTACACTGAAGCTTTCTTT
few,.,14,TRBJ2-6,TRBV28,CASTRGLMQDVLTF,TGTGCCAGCACCAGGGGTTTGATGCAGGACGTCCTGACTTTC
.,.,14,TRBJ2-5,TRBV5-1,CASSLEQDQETQYF,TGCGCCAGCAGCTTGGAACAGGACCAAGAGACCCAGTACTTC
.,.,14,TRBJ2-3,TRBV7-2,CASSPRTATDTQYF,TGTGCCAGCAGCCCCCGGACAGCCACAGATACGCAGTATTTT
.,TRBD1,16,TRBJ1-4,TRBV25-1,CASSVGTGGTNEKLFF,TGTGCCAGCAGTGTCGGGACAGGGGGGACTAATGAAAAACTGTTTTTT
.,.,13,TRBJ1-2,TRBV29-1,CSVATDRGGGYTF,TGCAGCGTTGCGACGGACCGGGGGGGTGGCTACACCTTC
once,.,18,TRBJ1-1,TRBV11-3,CASSLYPKDLVLRTEAFF,TGTGCCAGCAGTTTATACCCTAAGGATTTAGTTCTGAGAACTGAAGCTTTCTTT
.,.,15,TRBJ1-5,TRBV7-9,CASSLGQPSNQPQHF,TGTGCCAGCAGCTTAGGACAGCCTAGCAATCAGCCCCAGCATTTT
.,.,12,TRBJ2-1,TRBV4-2,CASSLGNNEQFF,TGTGCCAGCAGCTTGGGGAACAATGAGCAGTTCTTC
.,.,13,TRBJ2-5,TRBV7-9,CASSLGSQETQYF,TGTGCCAGCAGCTTAGGGAGTCAGGAGACCCAGTACTTC
.,.,14,TRBJ1-1,TRBV25-1,CASSESLAGSGAFF,TGTGCCAGCAGTGAATCCCTAGCGGGTTCCGGGGCTTTCTTT
.,.,15,TRBJ1-1,TRBV6-5,CASSYGDIPYTEAFF,TGTGCCAGCAGTTACGGGGACATACCTTACACTGAAGCTTTCTTT
.,.,16,TRBJ1-4,TRBV18,CASSPNRGSFDEKLFF,TGTGCCAGCTCACCCAACCGGGGCTCCTTCGACGAAAAACTGTTTTTT
.,.,15,TRBJ2-1,TRBV2,CASSERQGRYNEQFF,TGTGCCAGCAGTGAAAGGCAGGGACGCTACAATGAGCAGTTCTTC
.,.,15,TRBJ2-1,TRBV7-2,CASSLGGGLFNEQFF,TGTGCCAGCAGCTTAGGGGGAGGACTCTTCAATGAGCAGTTCTTC
.,.,13,TRBJ1-1,TRBV25-1,CASSEEEGAEAFF,TGTGCCAGCAGTGAGGAGGAGGGTGCTGAAGCTTTCTTT
.,.,15,TRBJ2-1,TRBV7-2,CASVRGPRAYNEQFF,TGTGCCAGCGTTCGGGGTCCGAGGGCCTACAATGAGCAGTTCTTC
.,.,10,TRBJ2-7,TRBV20-1,CSASNNEQYF,TGCAGTGCTAGTAACAACGAGCAGTACTTC
.,.,17,TRBJ2-3,TRBV7-3,CASSLTIGGPSTDTQYF,TGTGCCAGCAGCTTAACGATTGGCGGGCCAAGCACAGATACGCAGTATTTT
.,TRBD1,14,TRBJ1-2,TRBV5-4,CASSRDRVNYGYTF,TGTGCCAGCAGTCGTGACAGGGTCAACTATGGCTACACCTTC
.,.,19,TRBJ2-7,TRBV5-4,CASSLVPPEWQGGSYEQYF,TGTGCCAGCAGCTTGGTTCCCCCCGAATGGCAGGGAGGCTCCTACGAGCAGTACTTC
.,.,11,TRBJ2-1,TRBV12-5,CASGLLVSQFF,TGTGCTAGTGGTTTGTTGGTTTCGCAGTTCTTC
.,.,15,TRBJ1-2,TRBV6-5,CASSYGLRGDYGYTF,TGTGCCAGCAGTTATGGGCTTCGGGGGGACTATGGCTACACCTTC
.,TRBD2,16,TRBJ2-2,TRBV19,CASSIGSGRAAGELFF,TGTGCCAGTAGTATAGGTAGCGGGAGGGCCGCGGGGGAGCTGTTTTTT
.,.,14,TRBJ1-2,TRBV19,CASQKQMPPYGYTF,TGTGCCAGTCAAAAACAGATGCCCCCCTATGGCTACACCTTC
.,.,15,TRBJ2-3,TRBV7-2,CASTAAPNTGTTQYF,TGTGCCAGCACTGCCGCTCCTAACACCGGCACTACGCAGTATTTT
.,.,16,TRBJ2-2,TRBV9,CASSVPESANTGELFF,TGTGCCAGCAGCGTCCCCGAAAGTGCTAACACCGGGGAGCTGTTTTTT
few,.,13,TRBJ2-7,TRBV6-1,CASRRASLDEQYF,TGTGCCAGCCGACGGGCCTCATTGGACGAGCAGTACTTC
.,TRBD1,16,TRBJ2-5,TRBV19,CASSSGDSKLRETQYF,TGTGCCAGTAGTTCCGGGGACAGCAAACTTAGAGAGACCCAGTACTTC